The 30 T cell receptor beta chains listed next were all sequenced from one sample in a study of CD8 T cells in Susac syndrome. RNA was extracted with the RNeasy kit, and a quantity of about 0.45 to 1 ug was reverse transcribed using random hexamers. MiXCR was run by TCRdb on the immunoSEQ multiplex PCR reads, yielding one entry per CDR3 protein. The sample holds 200,000 or so distinct CDR3 sequences, about 95% seen once. The sequenced material came from CD4+ T cells from PBMCs. The receptors come from a human donor with multiple sclerosis.

V usage is TRBV11-2 and J usage is TRBJ2-1, with D maybe TRBD2 (7 bases). The length of the CDR3 is 19 residues. Trimming stripped 5 bases from V and 3 bases from J, with 26 bases between. Germline values: CDR1 SGHAT, CDR2 FQNNGV. The CDR3 sequence: CASSPEGSRRGGGYNEQFF. The DNA of the CDR3 is TGTGCCAGCAGCCCCGAAGGCAGCCGCCGGGGAGGGGGCTACAATGAGCAGTTCTTC.

This clonotype was detected only once. The gene calls are TRBV5-1 and TRBJ2-7, with a tentative D call TRBD2 (6 bases). Germline V gives CDR1 SGHRS, CDR2 YFSETQ. The CDR3 extends over 14 amino acids. The V gene lost 5 bases and the J gene lost 5 bases, with 17 bases spanning the gap. CDR3 amino acids: CASRPSVEIDEQYF. DNA for the CDR3: TGCGCCAGCAGGCCTAGCGTGGAGATCGACGAGCAGTACTTC.

The chain recombines TRBV9 with TRBJ2-3, with a possible D match to TRBD1 (5 bases). Looked up from germline, CDR1 is SGDLS and CDR2 is YYNGEE. The CDR3 is 14 residues long. Trimming stripped 0 bases from V and 4 bases from J, with 9 bases between. The CDR3: CASSVERGSDTQYF. The CDR3 DNA is TGTGCCAGCAGCGTAGAAAGGGGCTCAGATACGCAGTATTTT.

This clonotype was detected once. The CDR3 spells CASSLSIVGQGARGYTF. CDR3 in DNA: TGTGCCAGCAGCTTATCGATTGTAGGACAGGGGGCGCGAGGCTACACCTTC. The V gene is TRBV7-9, the J gene TRBJ1-2; 11 bases agree with TRBD1. CDR3 length: 17 amino acids. From germline, CDR1 is SEHNR and CDR2 FQNEAQ (reference sequence). V trimming: 2 bases; J trimming: 8 bases; junction bases outside the gene matches: 13.

Only one count was recorded for this clonotype. This sequence joins TRBV2 and TRBJ1-5, with unresolved D. This CDR3 spans 14 amino acids. CDR1 and CDR2 from the germline V gene are SNHLY and FYNNEI. Trimming removed 2 bases from V and 7 bases from J, with 12 bases in between. This CDR3 is CASSESGIGQPQHF. In nucleotides, the CDR3 is TGTGCCAGCAGTGAATCGGGTATCGGACAGCCCCAGCATTTT.

This chain connects TRBV24-1 to TRBJ2-5, with no clear D. The V and J ends lost 4 bases and 3 bases respectively, with 11 bases between them. Germline CDR1 is KGHDR and CDR2 is SFDVKD. The CDR3 has 14 amino acids. CDR3 DNA: TGTGCCACCAGTGACCCGGGCGGTAAAGAGACCCAGTACTTC. Amino acid sequence: CATSDPGGKETQYF.

This clonotype was recorded a few times. The rearrangement joins TRBV19 to TRBJ1-3, with no clear D. The CDR3 has 13 residues. Trimming removed 5 bases at V and 4 bases at J, with 9 bases between. Germline V gives CDR1 LNHDA, CDR2 SQIVND (reference sequence). For the CDR3, the DNA is TGTGCCAGTAGTGAGTCAGGAGGAAACACCATATATTTT. Its protein product is CASSESGGNTIYF.

The chain has TRBV24-1 and TRBJ1-1; D gene ambiguous. The germline V gene has CDR1 KGHDR and CDR2 SFDVKD. Trimming took off 3 bases at V and 8 bases at J, with 15 bases between the two ends. The CDR3 runs to 14 residues. CDR3 DNA: TGTGCCACCAGTGATACGATAAGGCCGGCGGAAGCTTTCTTT. Encoded protein: CATSDTIRPAEAFF.

The V and J genes are TRBV7-8 and TRBJ1-5, with 9 bases identical to TRBD1. This CDR3 comprises 14 residues. Germline CDR1 SGHVS, CDR2 FQNEAQ. V shed 4 bases and J 9 bases; nucleotides not matched to a gene: 7. The CDR3 DNA reads TGTGCCAGCAGCTCGACAGGGGGAACGGGGCCCCAGCATTTT. Translated, it gives CASSSTGGTGPQHF.

This rearrangement joins TRBV12-3 or TRBV12-4 to TRBJ2-7; 9 positions match TRBD2. The CDR3 has 15 amino acids. After removal of 0 bases from V and 5 bases from J, the junction contained 5 bases not matched to a gene. The CDR3 coding sequence is TGTGCCAGCAGTTTAGCGTCGCGGGAGGGCAACGAGCAGTACTTC. Protein sequence: CASSLASREGNEQYF.

The V gene is TRBV30, the J gene TRBJ2-4; D is uncertain. The V gene lost 4 bases and the J gene lost 3 bases, with 16 bases spanning the gap. The CDR3 length is 15 residues. Germline loops: CDR1 GTSNPN, CDR2 SVGIG (reference sequence). The DNA for the CDR3 is TGTGCCTGGACCCCTATGGCTGGAAGCAAAAACATTCAGTACTTC. It encodes CAWTPMAGSKNIQYF.

This chain connects TRBV24-1 to TRBJ2-5; perhaps TRBD1 as D (6 bases). Germline V CDR1 and CDR2: KGHDR, SFDVKD. Between the trimmed V and J ends, which lost 7 bases and 5 bases, there was a span of 10 bases. The CDR3 consists of 12 residues. The CDR3 protein is CATRGAGETQYF. CDR3 nucleotide sequence: TGTGCCACCAGGGGGGCCGGGGAGACCCAGTACTTC.

This chain uses TRBV5-4 with TRBJ2-1, with a weak D call TRBD2 (6 bases). The CDR3 loop spans 13 amino acids. The V gene's germline CDR1 is SGHNT and CDR2 YYREEE (reference sequence). V lost 4 bases and J 5 bases, leaving 10 bases between the germline ends. The CDR3 region is CASSTGLNNEQFF. In DNA form, the CDR3 reads TGTGCCAGCAGCACGGGACTTAACAATGAGCAGTTCTTC.

V is TRBV6-5 and J is TRBJ2-2, with D possibly TRBD2 on 5 matching bases. The ends were cut back, 0 bases at V and 3 bases at J, with 14 bases in the middle. This CDR3 region has 17 residues. Germline V gene lookup returns CDR1 MNHEY and CDR2 SVGAGI. CDR3 sequence reads: CASSYSGRRWYTGELFF. DNA of the CDR3: TGTGCCAGCAGTTACTCCGGACGGAGGTGGTACACCGGGGAGCTGTTTTTT.

The V and J genes are TRBV6-5 and TRBJ2-7, with D perhaps given as TRBD1 or TRBD2 (5 bases each). The ends were cut back, 4 bases at V and 3 bases at J, with 10 bases in the middle. Germline lookup yields CDR1 MNHEY and CDR2 SVGAGI. The CDR3 runs 13 residues. The CDR3 DNA reads as TGTGCCAGCAGTTGGGGACGGGGCTACGAGCAGTACTTC. Amino acid sequence: CASSWGRGYEQYF.

The V and J genes are TRBV5-1 and TRBJ2-2, with TRBD2 as a possible D gene (6 bases). Germline CDR1 reads SGHRS; CDR2 reads YFSETQ. The CDR3 is 15 amino acids. The V gene lost 3 bases and the J gene lost 7 bases, with 16 bases spanning the gap. The CDR3 region is CASSSLPGLHGELFF. In DNA, the CDR3 is TGCGCCAGCAGCTCACTCCCGGGACTTCACGGGGAGCTGTTTTTT.

The CDR3 DNA follows: TGTGCCAGCAGTGCTGTGAGCTCCTACAATGAGCAGTTCTTC. Its protein product is CASSAVSSYNEQFF. V and J are TRBV2 and TRBJ2-1; D not resolved. Trimming removed 4 bases from V and 0 bases from J, with 7 bases in between. Germline CDR1 is SNHLY and CDR2 is FYNNEI. The CDR3 length is 14 residues.

Here the CDR3 reads CSVVEAGDYEQYF. In nucleotides, the CDR3 is TGCAGCGTTGTGGAAGCGGGGGACTACGAGCAGTACTTC. The chain is built from TRBV29-1 and TRBJ2-7; 8 bases are shared with TRBD2. Germline assignment: CDR1 SQVTM and CDR2 ANQGSEA. The CDR3 consists of 13 residues. The V gene end was trimmed by 4 bases and the J gene end by 3 bases; junction bases not matched to a gene: 5.

The V call is TRBV7-2, the J call TRBJ1-2; a weak D match, TRBD1 (6 bases). Trimming shortened V by 5 bases and J by 4 bases, and 17 bases separated the two germline ends. Looked up from germline, CDR1 is SGHTA and CDR2 is FQGNSA. This CDR3 has 15 residues. The CDR3 is CASSGTQGLGYGYTF. The DNA for the CDR3 is TGTGCCAGCAGCGGAACCCAGGGGCTCGGCTATGGCTACACCTTC.

The chain couples TRBV29-1 to TRBJ2-5; unclear D gene. CDR3 length equals 12 residues. The germline CDR1 and CDR2 sequences are SQVTM and ANQGSEA. Trimming cost V 4 bases and J 3 bases, with 9 bases left between them. The CDR3 nucleotides are TGCAGCGTTGGGGGTGACGAAGAGACCCAGTACTTC. It encodes CSVGGDEETQYF.

V and J are TRBV20-1 and TRBJ1-1; no firm D call. Looked up from germline, CDR1 is DFQATT and CDR2 is SNEGSKA (reference sequence). V lost 3 bases, J lost 1 base, and 15 bases lay in between. This CDR3 comprises 15 residues. Here the CDR3 DNA reads TGCAGTGCTAGCGACGGTGCTTGGGGGAACACTGAAGCTTTCTTT. It specifies CSASDGAWGNTEAFF.

This chain uses TRBV7-9 with TRBJ2-5, with a tentative D call TRBD1 (6 bases). V was cut by 2 bases and J by 5 bases, with 15 bases left in between. Germline V gene sequence: CDR1 SEHNR, CDR2 FQNEAQ (reference sequence). The length of the CDR3 is 15 residues. Here the CDR3 DNA reads TGTGCCAGCAGCTTATGGGGGCGCGGTAGGGAGACCCAGTACTTC. Translating gives CASSLWGRGRETQYF.

The DNA for the CDR3 is TGTGCCAGCAGCGGCAGGGTGGAGACCCAGTACTTC. The encoded protein is CASSGRVETQYF. The chain uses TRBV5-4 and TRBJ2-5; weak D call: TRBD1 (5 bases). The ends were cut back, 4 bases at V and 5 bases at J, with 9 bases in the middle. CDR1 is SGHNT, CDR2 YYREEE, per germline (reference sequence). The CDR3 runs 12 residues.

In DNA, the CDR3 is TGTGCCAGCGGATCTCCTACAGGGGGCCATTATGGCTACACCTTC. Translated: CASGSPTGGHYGYTF. The gene calls are TRBV6-6 and TRBJ1-2; 9 nucleotides agree with TRBD1. Germline V CDR1 and CDR2: MNHNY, SVGAGI (reference sequence). V shed 8 bases, J shed 5 bases, and the junction held 12 bases outside the gene matches. The CDR3 loop spans 15 amino acids.

The genes are TRBV18 and TRBJ2-5; D possibly corresponds to TRBD1 (5 bases). This CDR3 is built from 15 residues. The V end lost 0 bases, the J end lost 4 bases, and 12 bases lay between the germline ends. Germline assignment: CDR1 KGHSH and CDR2 LQKENI. The CDR3 protein is CASSPPGRQVETQYF. The CDR3 DNA reads TGTGCCAGCTCACCACCGGGGCGTCAGGTAGAGACCCAGTACTTC.

The chain joins TRBV24-1 to TRBJ2-1; D could derive from TRBD1 or TRBD2 (5 bases each). V lost 9 bases, J lost 4 bases, and 18 bases lay in between. The CDR3 runs to 15 residues. Germline V gene lookup returns CDR1 KGHDR and CDR2 SFDVKD. The CDR3 protein is CATGAHGLLYNEQFF. CDR3 nucleotide sequence: TGTGCCACCGGGGCCCACGGACTCTTATACAATGAGCAGTTCTTC.

J is TRBJ1-2 and V is TRBV29-1, with D tentatively TRBD1 (6 bases). The V gene's germline CDR1 is SQVTM and CDR2 ANQGSEA. The CDR3 sequence is 12 residues long. V was clipped by 4 bases and J by 8 bases, with 14 bases between them. The CDR3 bases are TGCAGCGTTGGAGAAACAGGGAACGGCTACACCTTC. This sequence encodes CSVGETGNGYTF.

This clonotype was recorded once. This rearrangement joins TRBV20-1 to TRBJ2-1; D uncertain. The V gene lost 0 bases and the J gene lost 5 bases, with 5 bases spanning the gap. This CDR3 has 12 residues. Germline CDR1 reads DFQATT; CDR2 reads SNEGSKA (reference sequence). This CDR3 reads CSARDVDNEQFF. CDR3 nucleotide sequence: TGCAGTGCTAGAGATGTCGACAATGAGCAGTTCTTC.

The chain combines TRBV29-1 with TRBJ2-7; 9 nucleotides agree with TRBD1. The CDR3 length is 14 residues. V dropped 4 bases and J dropped 0; count of bases not matched to a gene: 4. Germline V gives CDR1 SQVTM, CDR2 ANQGSEA. DNA of the CDR3: TGCAGCGTTGCTGGACAGGGGAGCTCCTACGAGCAGTACTTC. Amino acid sequence: CSVAGQGSSYEQYF.

This sequence joins TRBV30 and TRBJ2-3, with D possibly matching TRBD2 (6 bases). V dropped 1 base and J dropped 2 bases, with 10 bases sitting between them. The CDR3 covers 14 residues. The V gene's germline CDR1 is GTSNPN and CDR2 SVGIG (reference sequence). The CDR3 nucleotides are TGTGCCTGGAGTGCTAGCGCCCTCACAGATACGCAGTATTTT. It specifies CAWSASALTDTQYF.